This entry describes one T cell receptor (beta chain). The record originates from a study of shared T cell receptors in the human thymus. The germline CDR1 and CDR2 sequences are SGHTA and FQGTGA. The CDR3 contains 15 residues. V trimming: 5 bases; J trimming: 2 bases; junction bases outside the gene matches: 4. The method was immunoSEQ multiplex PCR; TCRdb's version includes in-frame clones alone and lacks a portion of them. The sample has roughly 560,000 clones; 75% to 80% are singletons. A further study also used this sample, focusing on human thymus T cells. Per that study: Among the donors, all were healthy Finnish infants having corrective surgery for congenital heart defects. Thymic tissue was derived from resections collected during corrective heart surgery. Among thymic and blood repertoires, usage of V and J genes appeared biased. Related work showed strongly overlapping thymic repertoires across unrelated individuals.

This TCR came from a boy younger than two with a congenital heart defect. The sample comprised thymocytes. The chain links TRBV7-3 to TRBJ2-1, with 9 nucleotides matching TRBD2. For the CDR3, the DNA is TGTGCCAGCAGCCCCGAGCGGGAGGCCTACAATGAGCAGTTCTTC. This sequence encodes CASSPEREAYNEQFF.